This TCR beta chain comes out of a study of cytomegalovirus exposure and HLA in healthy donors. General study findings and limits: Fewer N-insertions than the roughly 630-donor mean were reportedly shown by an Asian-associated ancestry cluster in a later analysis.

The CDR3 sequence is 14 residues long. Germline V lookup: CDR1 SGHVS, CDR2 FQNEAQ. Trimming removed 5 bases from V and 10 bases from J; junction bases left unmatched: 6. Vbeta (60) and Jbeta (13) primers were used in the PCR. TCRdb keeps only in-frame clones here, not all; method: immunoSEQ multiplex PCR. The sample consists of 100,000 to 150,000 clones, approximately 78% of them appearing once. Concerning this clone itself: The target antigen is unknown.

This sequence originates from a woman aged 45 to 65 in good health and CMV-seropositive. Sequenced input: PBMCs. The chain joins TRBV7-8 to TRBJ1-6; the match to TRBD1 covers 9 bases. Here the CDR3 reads CASSLRDRDSPLHF. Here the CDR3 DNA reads TGTGCCAGCAGCCTCCGGGACAGGGACTCACCCCTCCACTTT. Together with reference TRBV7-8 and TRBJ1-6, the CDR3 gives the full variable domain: GAGVSQSPRYKVAKRGQDVALRCDPISGHVSLFWYQQALGQGPEFLTYFQNEAQLDKSGLPSDRFFAERPEGSVSTLKIQRTQQEDSAVYLCASSLRDRDSPLHFGNGTRLTVT.